One and the same sample provided the 30 T cell receptor beta chains below, sequenced in a study of cytomegalovirus exposure and HLA in healthy donors. PCR was performed using 60 Vbeta and 13 Jbeta primers. This table comes from immunoSEQ multiplex PCR, and its TCRdb copy is limited to in-frame clones, with some not included. This sample has about 120,000 clones, with around 61% found just once. Sequencing was performed on PBMCs. These receptor sequences come from a woman aged 30 to 39 in good health and CMV-seronegative.

As DNA, the CDR3 is TGTGCCAGCAGTACAGGGGCGCAGGTAACTGAAGCTTTCTTT. Protein product: CASSTGAQVTEAFF. The rearrangement joins TRBV6-5 to TRBJ1-1; 7 bases map to TRBD1. J was trimmed by 5 bases and V by 5 bases; bases with no gene match: 8. The germline gives CDR1 MNHEY, CDR2 SVGAGI. The CDR3 is made up of 14 amino acids.

The V and J genes are TRBV9 and TRBJ2-7, with 8 bases fitting TRBD2. CDR1 and CDR2 from the germline V gene are SGDLS and YYNGEE. This CDR3 contains 13 residues. The ends lost 3 bases at V and 9 bases at J; junction bases unmatched: 8. The CDR3 protein is CASSGSGTLTQYF. For the CDR3, the DNA is TGTGCCAGCAGCGGTAGCGGGACCCTCACGCAGTACTTC.

The sample holds a few counts of this clone. The J gene is TRBJ2-5, the V gene TRBV28, with D possibly matching TRBD1 (5 bases). V was trimmed by 8 bases and J by 5 bases, leaving 12 bases between them. Germline CDR1 reads MDHEN; CDR2 reads SYDVKM. This CDR3 comprises 12 residues. The CDR3 reads CASQGPTETQYF. Here the CDR3 DNA reads TGTGCCAGCCAGGGCCCAACGGAGACCCAGTACTTC. The whole variable domain, filled in from reference TRBV28 and TRBJ2-5, reads DVKVTQSSRYLVKRTGEKVFLECVQDMDHENMFWYRQDPGLGLRLIYFSYDVKMKEKGDIPEGYSVSREKKERFSLILESASTNQTSMYLCASQGPTETQYFGPGTRLLVL.

The chain recombines TRBV7-9 with TRBJ2-7; the D gene is possibly TRBD2 (5 bases). The V end was cut by 1 base, the J end by 5 bases, with 24 bases between. The CDR3 is made up of 18 amino acids. Germline-derived CDR1 and CDR2 are SEHNR and FQNEAQ (reference sequence). Here the CDR3 DNA reads TGTGCCAGCAGCTTAGAGGGAGCCGGACCAAGGTCCGGCCACGAGCAGTACTTC. It encodes CASSLEGAGPRSGHEQYF.

The J gene is TRBJ2-1, the V gene TRBV11-1, with 8 bases matching TRBD2. CDR1 SGHAT and CDR2 FQDESV come from the germline V gene (reference sequence). Unmatched junction bases numbered 5, after V lost 4 bases and J lost 9 bases. This CDR3 comprises 13 residues. As DNA, the CDR3 is TGTGCCAGCAGCTCGCGGACTAGCCGTGAGCAGTTCTTC. Amino acids: CASSSRTSREQFF.

The rearrangement links TRBV4-3 to TRBJ2-7; 8 nucleotides line up with TRBD1. Per germline, CDR1 LGHNA and CDR2 YSLEER. V dropped 5 bases and J dropped 2; count of bases not matched to a gene: 5. The CDR3 sequence is 14 residues long. The CDR3 reads CASSNRTGPYEQYF. In DNA form, the CDR3 reads TGCGCCAGCAGCAACAGGACAGGGCCCTACGAGCAGTACTTC.

This rearrangement joins TRBV28 to TRBJ1-2; D unresolved. The germline V gene encodes CDR1 MDHEN and CDR2 SYDVKM. V lost 8 bases, J lost 4 bases, and 11 bases lay in between. The CDR3 has 12 residues. For the CDR3, the DNA is TGTGCCAGCCGGACTGACCCCTATGGCTACACCTTC. It yields the protein CASRTDPYGYTF.

This rearrangement joins TRBV18 to TRBJ1-2; 7 bases are a match to TRBD1. This CDR3 has 15 residues. V lost 2 bases and J lost 7; bases outside the gene matches: 10. The V gene's germline CDR1 is KGHSH and CDR2 LQKENI. The CDR3 sequence is CASSPGLDRIGGYTF. DNA for the CDR3: TGTGCCAGCTCACCAGGACTGGACAGGATAGGTGGCTACACCTTC.

In its sample, this clone was seen a few times. The CDR3 region is CASSQSKTGNTEAFF. CDR3 nucleotide sequence: TGTGCCAGCAGCCAGTCTAAAACGGGGAACACTGAAGCTTTCTTT. V and J are TRBV6-5 and TRBJ1-1, with D uncertain. V was cut by 6 bases and J by 1 base, with 15 bases left in between. The CDR3 runs to 15 residues. Germline V gene data show CDR1 as MNHEY and CDR2 as SVGAGI.

The sample holds a few counts of this clone. The gene calls are TRBV11-3 and TRBJ2-2; TRBD2 might be the D (7 bases). Germline V gene data show CDR1 as SGHNT and CDR2 as YENEEA. The CDR3 has 14 residues. Trimming removed 5 bases at V and 1 base at J, with 8 bases between. The CDR3 sequence is CASSRGGNTGELFF. The CDR3 nucleotides are TGTGCCAGCAGCAGGGGGGGGAACACCGGGGAGCTGTTTTTT. Filled out from reference TRBV11-3 and TRBJ2-2, the complete variable domain reads EAGVVQSPRYKIIEKKQPVAFWCNPISGHNTLYWYLQNLGQGPELLIRYENEEAVDDSQLPKDRFSAERLKGVDSTLKIQPAELGDSAVYLCASSRGGNTGELFFGEGSRLTVL.

The table lists this clone with a count of one. V is TRBV9 and J is TRBJ2-5, with 8 bases fitting TRBD2. CDR3 length: 16 amino acids. The germline V gene encodes CDR1 SGDLS and CDR2 YYNGEE. The trim removed 3 bases at V and 2 bases at J, leaving 9 bases unmatched. The CDR3 reads CASSEGPIAGQETQYF. CDR3 nucleotides: TGTGCCAGCAGCGAGGGGCCGATAGCGGGACAAGAGACCCAGTACTTC.

In DNA form, the CDR3 reads TGTGCCATCAGCGCAACAAACTATGGCTACACCTTC. Its protein is CAISATNYGYTF. This chain connects TRBV10-3 to TRBJ1-2; D is uncertain. CDR3 length: 12 amino acids. With 6 bases removed from V and 2 bases from J, the gap between germline ends came to 7 bases. Germline V gene lookup returns CDR1 ENHRY and CDR2 SYGVKD.

V and J are TRBV25-1 and TRBJ2-3, with a weak D call TRBD1 (5 bases). This CDR3 has 14 amino acids. Germline CDR1 is MGHDK and CDR2 is SYGVNS. Trimming pared 3 bases from V and 6 bases from J, leaving 13 bases between. This chain's CDR3 is CASSDWWQGDTQYF. CDR3 coding DNA: TGTGCCAGCAGTGATTGGTGGCAGGGTGATACGCAGTATTTT.

In its sample, this clone was seen a few times. The gene calls are TRBV9 and TRBJ2-7; 8 bases map to TRBD1. This CDR3 has 15 amino acids. In germline, CDR1 is SGDLS, CDR2 YYNGEE. The trim removed 3 bases at V and 1 base at J, leaving 6 bases unmatched. The CDR3 sequence is CASSAAGGSSYEQYF. The CDR3, as DNA: TGTGCCAGCAGCGCCGCAGGGGGCTCGTCCTACGAGCAGTACTTC.

The gene calls are TRBV4-3 and TRBJ2-2; 12 bases agree with TRBD2. Germline CDR1 LGHNA, CDR2 YSLEER. J was trimmed by 4 bases and V by 0 bases; bases with no gene match: 6. The CDR3 length is 18 residues. CDR3 protein: CASSQDGLAGSATGELFF. The CDR3 DNA follows: TGCGCCAGCAGCCAAGATGGACTAGCGGGATCCGCCACCGGGGAGCTGTTTTTT.

V is TRBV2 and J is TRBJ1-2, with TRBD1 matching 7 bases. The V gene's germline CDR1 is SNHLY and CDR2 FYNNEI. The CDR3 loop spans 14 amino acids. J lost 1 base, V lost 4 bases, and 3 bases had no gene match. CDR3 loop: CASSGQGFNYGYTF. The CDR3 coding sequence is TGTGCCAGCAGTGGACAGGGCTTTAACTATGGCTACACCTTC.

The chain recombines TRBV2 with TRBJ1-5; no firm D call. V was trimmed by 4 bases and J by 7 bases, leaving 14 bases between them. The CDR3 extends over 14 amino acids. The germline gives CDR1 SNHLY, CDR2 FYNNEI. CDR3 residues: CASSVRQLSQPQHF. In DNA form, the CDR3 reads TGTGCCAGCAGTGTGAGGCAGCTATCGCAGCCCCAGCATTTT.

The DNA of the CDR3 is TGCGCCAGCAGGTTCCTAGCGGAAGCCTACAATGAGCAGTTCTTC. It translates to CASRFLAEAYNEQFF. The chain employs TRBV5-1 and TRBJ2-1, with 7 bases matching TRBD2. Germline CDR1 reads SGHRS; CDR2 reads YFSETQ. Trimming took 5 bases from V and 2 from J; bases not matched to a gene: 7. The CDR3 consists of 15 residues.

The rearrangement joins TRBV27 to TRBJ1-2; the D gene is possibly TRBD1 (6 bases). The CDR3 covers 15 residues. In germline, CDR1 is MNHEY, CDR2 SMNVEV (reference sequence). V lost 3 bases, J lost 6 bases, and 17 bases lay in between. CDR3 DNA: TGTGCCAGCAGTTTTTCGAACCCAGGGGTTGATGGCTACACCTTC. It specifies CASSFSNPGVDGYTF.

The table lists this clone with a few counts. The CDR3 DNA reads as TGCGCCAGCAGTCGGAGTCAGGGGAACACTGAAGCTTTCTTT. It specifies CASSRSQGNTEAFF. The chain is built from TRBV23-1 and TRBJ1-1; perhaps TRBD1 as D (5 bases). TRBV23-1 falls under the ORF class, with uncertain function. V lost 4 bases and J lost 1, with 10 bases in between. The CDR3 sequence is 14 residues long.

The chain employs TRBV18 and TRBJ2-7; TRBD2 is a possible D gene (6 bases). The CDR3 contains 14 residues. CDR1 and CDR2 (germline): KGHSH, LQKENI. Trimming pared 3 bases from V and 7 bases from J, leaving 16 bases between. The CDR3 loop reads CASSPRGGSREQYF. The CDR3, as DNA: TGTGCCAGCTCACCCCGTGGGGGGAGTCGAGAGCAGTACTTC.

This rearrangement joins TRBV6-5 to TRBJ2-7; 8 positions agree with TRBD1. There are 14 residues in the CDR3. CDR1 and CDR2 (germline): MNHEY, SVGAGI. V was pared by 5 bases and J by 6 bases, with 9 bases of the junction left unmatched. This CDR3 reads CASSRGQVASEQYF. CDR3 nucleotide sequence: TGTGCCAGCAGTAGGGGACAGGTGGCTTCCGAGCAGTACTTC.

The J gene is TRBJ2-3, the V gene TRBV10-1; 8 bases align to TRBD2. J gave up 3 bases and V 2 bases, and 4 bases lay outside the gene matches. The length of the CDR3 is 15 residues. Germline V gene data show CDR1 as WNHNN and CDR2 as SYGVQD (reference sequence). CDR3 DNA sequence: TGCGCCAGCAGTGAGAAGGCTAGCGGGACAGATACGCAGTATTTT. Residues: CASSEKASGTDTQYF.

Turning to this clone: Different DNA sequences within this sample yield the same CDR3. The chain recombines TRBV19 with TRBJ2-7; possibly TRBD1 for D (5 bases). The CDR3 runs to 14 residues. Trimming left V 3 bases short and J 0 bases short, with 9 bases between. Germline V lookup: CDR1 LNHDA, CDR2 SQIVND (reference sequence). Here the CDR3 DNA reads TGTGCCAGTAGTATCGGCCAGGGCTCCTACGAGCAGTACTTC. It is translated as CASSIGQGSYEQYF.

This clone was observed a few times. The chain has TRBV6-5 and TRBJ1-1; D gene uncertain. The germline V gene has CDR1 MNHEY and CDR2 SVGAGI. CDR3 size: 14 residues. V was trimmed by 6 bases and J by 0 bases, leaving 11 bases between them. DNA of the CDR3: TGTGCCAGCAGGAACAGCTACATGAACACTGAAGCTTTCTTT. Amino acids: CASRNSYMNTEAFF.

The V gene is TRBV28, the J gene TRBJ2-7, with 9 nucleotides matching TRBD2. Trimming at V came to 5 bases and at J to 6 bases, leaving 8 bases not matched to a gene. Germline CDR1 reads MDHEN; CDR2 reads SYDVKM. This CDR3 has 14 amino acids. The CDR3 protein is CASSQASGTSEQYF. The CDR3 coding sequence is TGTGCCAGCAGTCAGGCTAGCGGGACGAGCGAGCAGTACTTC.

The J gene is TRBJ1-4, the V gene TRBV30; 8 bases are shared with TRBD1. From germline, CDR1 is GTSNPN and CDR2 SVGIG (reference sequence). Losses at the gene ends were 4 bases for V and 7 bases for J; bases not matched to a gene: 8. There are 14 residues in the CDR3. The CDR3 reads CAWNVGQGFEKLFF. CDR3 DNA sequence: TGTGCCTGGAATGTAGGACAGGGTTTTGAAAAACTGTTTTTT.

This rearrangement joins TRBV6-5 to TRBJ2-7, with TRBD2 matching over 10 bases. The germline V gene has CDR1 MNHEY and CDR2 SVGAGI. Trimming removed 6 bases from V and 0 bases from J; junction bases left unmatched: 5. The CDR3 covers 15 residues. CDR3 DNA sequence: TGTGCCAGCAGGATGACTAGCGGGCCCTCCTACGAGCAGTACTTC. Encoded protein: CASRMTSGPSYEQYF.

The rearrangement links TRBV11-2 to TRBJ1-3; unclear D gene. Trimming left V 5 bases short and J 0 bases short, with 11 bases between. Germline CDR1 SGHAT, CDR2 FQNNGV. The length of the CDR3 is 15 residues. This CDR3 is CASSTRHTSGNTIYF. CDR3 DNA: TGTGCCAGCAGCACCAGACATACCTCTGGAAACACCATATATTTT.

The chain is built from TRBV19 and TRBJ1-5, with D hard to call. The CDR3 totals 15 residues. Trimming shortened V by 6 bases and J by 3 bases, and 15 bases separated the two germline ends. The germline gives CDR1 LNHDA, CDR2 SQIVND (reference sequence). The CDR3 DNA sequence: TGTGCCAGTAGGGAAAGAACAGAAGACAATCAGCCCCAGCATTTT. Amino acids: CASRERTEDNQPQHF.